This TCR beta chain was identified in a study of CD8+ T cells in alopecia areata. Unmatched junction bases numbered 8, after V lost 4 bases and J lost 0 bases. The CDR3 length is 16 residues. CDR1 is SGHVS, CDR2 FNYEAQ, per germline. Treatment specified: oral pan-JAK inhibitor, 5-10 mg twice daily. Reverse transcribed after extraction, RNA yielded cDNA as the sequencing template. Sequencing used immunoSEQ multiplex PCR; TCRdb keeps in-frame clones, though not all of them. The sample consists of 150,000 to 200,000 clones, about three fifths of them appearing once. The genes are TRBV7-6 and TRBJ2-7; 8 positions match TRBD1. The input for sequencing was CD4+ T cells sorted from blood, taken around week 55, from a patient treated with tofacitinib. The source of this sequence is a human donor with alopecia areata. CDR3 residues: CASSSPGQAISYEQYF. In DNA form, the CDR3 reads TGTGCCAGCAGCTCACCGGGACAGGCGATCTCCTACGAGCAGTACTTC.